This T cell receptor (beta chain) was documented in a study of T cell clonotyping in hematopoietic cell transplantation. As concerns this clone: The antigen remains undetermined.

Study-wide findings and caveats: Graft donor and pretransplant recipient Inverse Simpson Index values predicted broader posttransplant TCR diversity. CD4 and CD8 repertoire contributions could not be separated without sorting.

The germline V gene has CDR1 SEHNR and CDR2 FQNEAQ (reference sequence). V was shortened by 3 bases and J by 7 bases, with 13 bases between the two germline ends. The CDR3 consists of 14 residues. TCRdb's table, derived via immunoSEQ multiplex PCR, lists solely in-frame clones and lacks some. The sample lists fewer than 20,000 clones, approximately 81% seen once, with more than 3.5% in the top ten. V usage is TRBV7-9 and J usage is TRBJ1-5, with TRBD1 as a possible D gene (6 bases). The clonotype was recovered from a male patient aged 55-69 years who had an allogeneic stem cell transplant from a related donor, so the T cells may come from the graft donor. Some clones in this sample may be carry-over from other donors' samples. Sequenced material: PBMCs, taken 100 days after allogeneic stem cell transplant. In DNA form, the CDR3 reads TGTGCCAGCAGCTTTAAGGGGGTTGACCAGCCCCAGCATTTT. Protein: CASSFKGVDQPQHF.